Shown below are 23 T cell receptor beta chains from a single sample sequenced in a study of identical twins. TCRdb reprocessed the 5' RACE reads with MiXCR, giving one entry per CDR3 protein. In the table there are about 890,000 distinct CDR3 sequences, approximately 13% of which are singletons. These same records also appear under a second study, on yellow fever vaccine responses in identical twins.

The sequenced sample was PBMCs. The receptors derive from a woman aged 18-35 years in good health.

The table lists this clonotype with a count of one. This rearrangement joins TRBV29-1 to TRBJ2-1; D is ambiguous. In germline, CDR1 is SQVTM, CDR2 ANQGSEA. Trimming took off 6 bases at V and 0 bases at J, with 15 bases between the two ends. The CDR3 is 15 amino acids. The DNA for the CDR3 is TGCAGCGTCCCCGACAACCCAGGCTCCTACAATGAGCAGTTCTTC. Protein sequence: CSVPDNPGSYNEQFF.

The chain combines TRBV4-1 with TRBJ1-4; TRBD1 might be the D (5 bases). V lost 0 bases, J lost 14 bases, and 16 bases lay in between. The CDR3 consists of 14 residues. CDR1 and CDR2 (germline): MGHRA, YSYEKL. CDR3 DNA sequence: TGCGCCAGCAGCCAAGATTTCCAGGGTGGTACTCTGTTTTTT. This gives the protein CASSQDFQGGTLFF.

This clonotype was seen a handful of times. The rearrangement uses TRBV12-3 or TRBV12-4 and TRBJ2-1, with unresolved D. V shed 6 bases and J shed 6 bases, with 12 bases lying between them. The CDR3 covers 13 residues. The CDR3 bases are TGTGCCAGCAGCCCCCGGGCAGGCAATGAGCAGTTCTTC. The encoded protein is CASSPRAGNEQFF.

This clonotype has only a few counts. The chain recombines TRBV7-6 with TRBJ1-1; the D is unclear. V gave up 1 base and J gave up 1 base, with 13 bases separating them. CDR1 is SGHVS, CDR2 FNYEAQ, per germline. CDR3 size: 16 residues. The CDR3 DNA is TGTGCCAGCAGCTTAGGGGTGCGAGGGAAGAACACTGAAGCTTTCTTT. Translating gives CASSLGVRGKNTEAFF.

A few counts support this clonotype. The rearrangement joins TRBV28 to TRBJ2-7; tentatively, D is TRBD2 (6 bases). The CDR3 is made up of 13 amino acids. The germline gives CDR1 MDHEN, CDR2 SYDVKM. Trimming left V 10 bases short and J 5 bases short, with 18 bases between. The CDR3 DNA reads as TGTGCCATACAGTATGGCGGGGATGACGAGCAGTACTTC. As protein: CAIQYGGDDEQYF.

This chain links TRBV7-8 with TRBJ2-7, with 8 bases that match TRBD2. The CDR3 totals 14 residues. The V and J ends lost 3 bases and 2 bases, in that order; junction bases with no gene match: 3. Germline values: CDR1 SGHVS, CDR2 FQNEAQ. The CDR3 region has the DNA TGTGCCAGCAGCTTGTACGGGAGGGCCTACGAGCAGTACTTC. Its protein is CASSLYGRAYEQYF.

This clonotype has just a few counts. This chain uses TRBV5-1 with TRBJ2-1; D might be TRBD1 or TRBD2, each matching 5 bases. This CDR3 is built from 16 residues. Trimming shortened V by 5 bases and J by 2 bases, and 17 bases separated the two germline ends. Looked up from germline, CDR1 is SGHRS and CDR2 is YFSETQ. The CDR3, as DNA: TGCGCCAGCAGACTTTCATTAGGGACGACCTACAATGAGCAGTTCTTC. The encoded protein is CASRLSLGTTYNEQFF.

The chain employs TRBV29-1 and TRBJ2-3, with 7 positions matching TRBD1. This CDR3 has 13 amino acids. Germline CDR1 is SQVTM and CDR2 is ANQGSEA. With 6 bases clipped from V and 4 bases from J, the junction kept 7 bases outside the gene matches. The CDR3 nucleotides read TGCAGCGTCCATGACAGGGCAGCAGATACGCAGTATTTT. Protein sequence: CSVHDRAADTQYF.

The chain has TRBV10-1 and TRBJ2-1; D remains unclear. Trimming shortened V by 6 bases and J by 7 bases, and 16 bases separated the two germline ends. The CDR3 is 14 amino acids. The germline CDR1 and CDR2 sequences are WNHNN and SYGVQD (reference sequence). The CDR3 loop reads CASRPVRKGNEQFF. The CDR3 DNA reads TGCGCCAGCAGGCCGGTTCGCAAAGGGAATGAGCAGTTCTTC.

The CDR3 DNA follows: TGCGCCAGCAGCCAAGGGGAACAGGGCCCCCCCTACGAGCAGTACTTC. The encoded protein is CASSQGEQGPPYEQYF. The J gene is TRBJ2-7, the V gene TRBV4-1; D perhaps matches TRBD1 (6 bases). Trimming took 1 base from V and 2 from J, leaving 15 bases between them. The CDR3 runs 16 residues. CDR1 is MGHRA, CDR2 YSYEKL, per germline.

This clonotype showed up just a few times. The V and J genes are TRBV2 and TRBJ1-1; the D is unclear. The CDR3 loop spans 14 amino acids. Trimming left V 1 base short and J 0 bases short, with 6 bases between. Germline assignment: CDR1 SNHLY and CDR2 FYNNEI. CDR3 sequence: CASSEGQMNTEAFF. The CDR3 coding sequence is TGTGCCAGCAGTGAAGGGCAGATGAACACTGAAGCTTTCTTT.

This clonotype occurred a few times. The V call is TRBV4-1, the J call TRBJ2-2; D gene ambiguous. Germline values: CDR1 MGHRA, CDR2 YSYEKL. Trimming cost V 4 bases and J 2 bases, with 14 bases left between them. This CDR3 has 16 amino acids. This CDR3 is CASSPGPILNTGELFF. CDR3 DNA sequence: TGCGCCAGCAGCCCCGGGCCGATATTAAACACCGGGGAGCTGTTTTTT.

There are a few counts of this clonotype. The chain links TRBV2 to TRBJ1-1; no definite D call. This CDR3 region has 14 residues. V was cut by 3 bases and J by 0 bases, with 8 bases left in between. Germline-derived CDR1 and CDR2 are SNHLY and FYNNEI. Written as DNA, the CDR3 is TGTGCCAGCAGTGAGGAGCAGCTGAACACTGAAGCTTTCTTT. Protein product: CASSEEQLNTEAFF.

This clonotype was detected only a few times. This chain connects TRBV10-3 to TRBJ2-5; tentatively, D is TRBD1 (8 bases). The CDR3 is 16 amino acids. V lost 3 bases and J lost 3, with 17 bases in between. Germline CDR1 reads ENHRY; CDR2 reads SYGVKD. The DNA for the CDR3 is TGTGCCATCAGTGAAGGGGGGACAGGACTAGAAGAGACCCAGTACTTC. Encoded protein: CAISEGGTGLEETQYF.

The V call is TRBV7-9, the J call TRBJ1-1; TRBD1 aligns across 9 bases. Per germline, CDR1 SEHNR and CDR2 FQNEAQ (reference sequence). The CDR3 sequence is 16 residues long. V was clipped by 0 bases and J by 4 bases; unmatched bases: 6. The CDR3 loop is CASSLAWDRATTEAFF. The DNA for the CDR3 is TGTGCCAGCAGCTTAGCTTGGGACAGGGCTACCACTGAAGCTTTCTTT. Full variable domain (rest looked up from reference TRBV7-9 and TRBJ1-1): DTGVSQNPRHKITKRGQNVTFRCDPISEHNRLYWYRQTLGQGPEFLTYFQNEAQLEKSRLLSDRFSAERPKGSFSTLEIQRTEQGDSAMYLCASSLAWDRATTEAFFGQGTRLTVV.

This clonotype was counted ten times or more. The chain links TRBV29-1 to TRBJ2-1; D not certain. With 3 bases removed from V and 6 bases from J, the gap between germline ends came to 9 bases. This CDR3 comprises 12 residues. Germline V lookup: CDR1 SQVTM, CDR2 ANQGSEA. CDR3 nucleotide sequence: TGCAGCGTTGAGTTTAACACCAATGAGCAGTTCTTC. The encoded protein is CSVEFNTNEQFF.

This clonotype appeared a few times. The V gene is TRBV4-2, the J gene TRBJ2-1, with a tentative D call TRBD2 (5 bases). Germline V gene data show CDR1 as LGHNA and CDR2 as YNFKEQ. Trimming removed 6 bases at V and 7 bases at J, with 25 bases between. CDR3 length equals 17 residues. CDR3 DNA: TGTGCCAGCAGGCAGGCACTCGGGGAGAAGTTATTGAATGAGCAGTTCTTC. Translation gives CASRQALGEKLLNEQFF.

This clonotype was recorded a few times. This chain connects TRBV20-1 to TRBJ2-3, with 9 bases aligning to TRBD1. The CDR3 runs to 15 residues. From germline, CDR1 is DFQATT and CDR2 SNEGSKA (reference sequence). Trimming at V came to 2 bases and at J to 2 bases, leaving 5 bases not matched to a gene. The CDR3 coding sequence is TGCAGTGCTAGACCGGGACAGGGTTACACAGATACGCAGTATTTT. Amino acid sequence: CSARPGQGYTDTQYF.

The rearrangement joins TRBV5-5 to TRBJ2-2; D gene unclear. The V end was cut by 0 bases, the J end by 1 base, with 7 bases between. This CDR3 has 15 residues. From germline, CDR1 is SGHKS and CDR2 YYEKEE (reference sequence). For the CDR3, the DNA is TGTGCCAGCAGCTTGGGGCGGTGGAACACCGGGGAGCTGTTTTTT. Its protein is CASSLGRWNTGELFF. Supplemented by reference TRBV5-5 and TRBJ2-2, the full variable domain reads DAGVTQSPTHLIKTRGQQVTLRCSPISGHKSVSWYQQVLGQGPQFIFQYYEKEERGRGNFPDRFSARQFPNYSSELNVNALLLGDSALYLCASSLGRWNTGELFFGEGSRLTVL.

The chain joins TRBV11-1 to TRBJ2-6; the D is unclear. The germline CDR1 and CDR2 sequences are SGHAT and FQDESV (reference sequence). This CDR3 is built from 18 residues. Trimming shortened V by 5 bases and J by 0 bases, and 17 bases separated the two germline ends. As DNA, the CDR3 is TGTGCCAGCAGCCAACAAGTAGGCCTGCACTCTGGGGCCAACGTCCTGACTTTC. Translating gives CASSQQVGLHSGANVLTF.

This clonotype was picked up a small number of times. V usage is TRBV20-1 and J usage is TRBJ1-5; the D is unclear. The CDR3 is 14 residues long. Germline loops: CDR1 DFQATT, CDR2 SNEGSKA (reference sequence). Trimming shortened V by 1 base and J by 3 bases, and 10 bases separated the two germline ends. The CDR3 reads CSARGIWPNQPQHF. In DNA, the CDR3 is TGCAGTGCTAGAGGAATTTGGCCCAATCAGCCCCAGCATTTT.

The chain employs TRBV7-2 and TRBJ2-3, with 11 positions matching TRBD2. The V and J ends lost 6 bases and 5 bases, in that order; junction bases with no gene match: 7. Germline V gene sequence: CDR1 SGHTA, CDR2 FQGNSA. The CDR3 spans 15 residues. The CDR3 loop reads CASRLLAGAGDTQYF. The CDR3 nucleotides read TGTGCCAGCAGGCTACTAGCGGGAGCCGGAGATACGCAGTATTTT.

The J gene is TRBJ2-1, the V gene TRBV29-1, with TRBD2 identical over 16 bases. Germline values: CDR1 SQVTM, CDR2 ANQGSEA. There are 18 residues in the CDR3. Trimming removed 7 bases from V and 1 base from J; junction bases left unmatched: 10. The DNA for the CDR3 is TGCAGCGCAGCCTCGGGACTAGCGGGAGGGCCGTCCTACAATGAGCAGTTCTTC. Protein sequence: CSAASGLAGGPSYNEQFF.